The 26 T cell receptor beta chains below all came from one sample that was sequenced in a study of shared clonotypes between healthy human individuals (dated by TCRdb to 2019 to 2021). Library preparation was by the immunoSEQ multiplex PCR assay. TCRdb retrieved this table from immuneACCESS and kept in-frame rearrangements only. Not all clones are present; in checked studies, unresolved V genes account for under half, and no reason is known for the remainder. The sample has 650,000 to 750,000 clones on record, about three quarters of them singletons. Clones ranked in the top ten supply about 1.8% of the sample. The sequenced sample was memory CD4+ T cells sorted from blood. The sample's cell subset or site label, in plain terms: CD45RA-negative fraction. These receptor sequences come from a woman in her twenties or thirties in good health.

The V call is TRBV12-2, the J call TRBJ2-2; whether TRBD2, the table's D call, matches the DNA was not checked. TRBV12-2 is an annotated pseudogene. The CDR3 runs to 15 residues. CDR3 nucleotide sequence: TGTGCAAGTCGCGCTAGCGGGCGGAACACCGGGGAGCTGTTTTTT. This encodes CASRASGRNTGELFF.

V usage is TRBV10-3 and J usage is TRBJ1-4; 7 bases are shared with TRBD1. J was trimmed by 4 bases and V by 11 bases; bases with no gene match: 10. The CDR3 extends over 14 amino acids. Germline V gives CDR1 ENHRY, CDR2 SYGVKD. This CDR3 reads CASGEGQNNEKLFF. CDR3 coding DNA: TGTGCCTCCGGCGAGGGACAGAATAATGAAAAACTGTTTTTT.

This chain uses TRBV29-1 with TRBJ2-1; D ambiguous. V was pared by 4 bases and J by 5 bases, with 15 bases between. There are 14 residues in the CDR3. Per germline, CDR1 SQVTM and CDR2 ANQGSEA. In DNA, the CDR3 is TGCAGCGTTGCTTGGCGGCAGAACAACAATGAGCAGTTCTTC. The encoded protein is CSVAWRQNNNEQFF.

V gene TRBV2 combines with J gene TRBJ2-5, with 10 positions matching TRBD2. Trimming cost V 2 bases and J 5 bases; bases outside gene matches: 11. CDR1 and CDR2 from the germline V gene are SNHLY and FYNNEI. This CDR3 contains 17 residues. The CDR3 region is CASSERSSGSSGETQYF. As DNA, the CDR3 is TGTGCCAGCAGTGAAAGGTCTAGCGGGAGTAGTGGTGAGACCCAGTACTTC.

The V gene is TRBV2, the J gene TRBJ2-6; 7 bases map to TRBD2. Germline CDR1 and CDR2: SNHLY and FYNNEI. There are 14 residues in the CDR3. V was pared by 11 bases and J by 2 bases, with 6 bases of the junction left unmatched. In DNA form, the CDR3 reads TGTGCCGGGGGGAGGGTAGCTGGGGCCAACGTCCTGACTTTC. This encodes CAGGRVAGANVLTF.

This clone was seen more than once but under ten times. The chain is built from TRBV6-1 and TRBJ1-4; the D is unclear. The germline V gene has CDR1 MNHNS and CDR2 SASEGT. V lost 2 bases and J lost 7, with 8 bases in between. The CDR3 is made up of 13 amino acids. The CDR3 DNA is TGTGCCAGCAGTGAAAGGTCATTTGAAAAACTGTTTTTT. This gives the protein CASSERSFEKLFF.

CDR3 loop: CASSPPGGGNNEQYF. For the CDR3, the DNA is TGTGCCAGCAGCCCCCCTGGCGGGGGGAACAACGAGCAGTACTTC. V usage is TRBV7-9 and J usage is TRBJ2-7; 8 bases are shared with TRBD2. The J segment lost 5 bases and the V segment lost 5 bases, leaving 11 bases of the junction unmatched. The germline V gene has CDR1 SEHNR and CDR2 FQNEAQ (reference sequence). There are 15 residues in the CDR3.

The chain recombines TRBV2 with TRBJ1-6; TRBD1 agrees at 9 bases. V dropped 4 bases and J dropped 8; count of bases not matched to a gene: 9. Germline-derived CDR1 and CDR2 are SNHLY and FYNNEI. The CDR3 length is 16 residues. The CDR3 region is CASSGGSGQGYSPLHF. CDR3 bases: TGTGCCAGCAGTGGTGGTTCGGGACAGGGTTATTCACCCCTCCACTTT.

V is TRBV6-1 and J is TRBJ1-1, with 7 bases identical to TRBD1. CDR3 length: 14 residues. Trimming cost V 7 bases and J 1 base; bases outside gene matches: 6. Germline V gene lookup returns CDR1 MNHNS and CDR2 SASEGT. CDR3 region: CASIAYRGNTEAFF. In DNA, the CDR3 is TGTGCCAGCATCGCGTACAGGGGGAACACTGAAGCTTTCTTT.

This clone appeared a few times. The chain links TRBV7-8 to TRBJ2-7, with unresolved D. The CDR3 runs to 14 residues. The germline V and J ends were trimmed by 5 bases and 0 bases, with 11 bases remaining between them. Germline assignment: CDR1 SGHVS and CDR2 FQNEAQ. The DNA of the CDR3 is TGTGCCAGCAGCCGTCATGATAGCTCCTACGAGCAGTACTTC. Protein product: CASSRHDSSYEQYF.

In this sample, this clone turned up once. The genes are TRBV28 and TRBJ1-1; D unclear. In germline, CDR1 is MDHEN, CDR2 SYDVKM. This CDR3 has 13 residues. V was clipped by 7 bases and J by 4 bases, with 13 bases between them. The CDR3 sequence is CASTPGVITEAFF. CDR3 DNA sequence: TGTGCCAGCACCCCCGGAGTGATCACTGAAGCTTTCTTT.

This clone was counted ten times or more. CDR3 in amino acids: CASSSDSNSYEQYF. As DNA, the CDR3 is TGTGCCAGCAGCAGTGACTCGAACTCCTACGAGCAGTACTTC. The chain combines TRBV11-2 with TRBJ2-7, with D uncertain. This CDR3 spans 14 amino acids. V lost 5 bases and J 0 bases, leaving 11 bases between the germline ends. Germline assignment: CDR1 SGHAT and CDR2 FQNNGV.

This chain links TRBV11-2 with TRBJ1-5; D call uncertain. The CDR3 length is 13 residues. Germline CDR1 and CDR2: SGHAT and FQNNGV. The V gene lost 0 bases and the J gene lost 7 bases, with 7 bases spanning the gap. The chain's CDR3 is CASSLDRTQPQHF. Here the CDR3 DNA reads TGTGCCAGCAGCTTAGATCGTACCCAGCCCCAGCATTTT.

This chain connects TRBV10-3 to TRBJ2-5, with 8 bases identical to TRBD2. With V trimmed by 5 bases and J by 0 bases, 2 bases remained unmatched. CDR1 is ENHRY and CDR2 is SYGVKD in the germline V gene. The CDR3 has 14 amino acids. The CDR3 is CAISSGSDQETQYF. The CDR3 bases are TGTGCCATCAGTAGCGGGAGCGACCAAGAGACCCAGTACTTC.

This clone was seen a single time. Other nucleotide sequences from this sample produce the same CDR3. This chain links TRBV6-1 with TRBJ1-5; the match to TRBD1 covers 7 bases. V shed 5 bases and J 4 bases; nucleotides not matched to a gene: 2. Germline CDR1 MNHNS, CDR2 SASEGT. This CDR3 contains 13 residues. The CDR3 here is CASSPQGNQPQHF. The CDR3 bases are TGTGCCAGCAGTCCACAGGGGAATCAGCCCCAGCATTTT.

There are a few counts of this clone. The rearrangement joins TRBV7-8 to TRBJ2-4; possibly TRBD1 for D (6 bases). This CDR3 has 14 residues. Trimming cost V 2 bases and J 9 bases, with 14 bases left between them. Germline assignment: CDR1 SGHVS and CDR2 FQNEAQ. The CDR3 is CASSLQGQSSIQYF. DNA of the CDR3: TGTGCCAGCAGCTTACAGGGACAATCAAGCATTCAGTACTTC.

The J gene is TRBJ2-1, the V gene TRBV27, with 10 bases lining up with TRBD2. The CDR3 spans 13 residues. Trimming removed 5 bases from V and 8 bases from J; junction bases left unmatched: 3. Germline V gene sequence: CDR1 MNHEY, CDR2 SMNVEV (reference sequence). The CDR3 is CASSRGLAYEQFF. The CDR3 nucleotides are TGTGCCAGCAGTCGGGGACTAGCGTATGAGCAGTTCTTC.

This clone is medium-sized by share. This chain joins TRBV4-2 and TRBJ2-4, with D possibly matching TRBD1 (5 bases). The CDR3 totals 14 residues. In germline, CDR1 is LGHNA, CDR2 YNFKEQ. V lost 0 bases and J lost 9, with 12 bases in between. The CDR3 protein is CASSQDRASGIQYF. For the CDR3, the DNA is TGTGCCAGCAGCCAAGACAGGGCTTCGGGCATTCAGTACTTC.

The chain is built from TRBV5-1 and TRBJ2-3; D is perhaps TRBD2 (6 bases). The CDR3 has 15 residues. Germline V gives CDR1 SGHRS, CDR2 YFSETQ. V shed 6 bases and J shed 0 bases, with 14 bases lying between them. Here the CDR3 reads CASTLLAESTDTQYF. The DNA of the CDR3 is TGCGCCAGCACCCTATTAGCGGAAAGCACAGATACGCAGTATTTT. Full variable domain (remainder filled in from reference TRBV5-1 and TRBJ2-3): KAGVTQTPRYLIKTRGQQVTLSCSPISGHRSVSWYQQTPGQGLQFLFEYFSETQRNKGNFPGRFSGRQFSNSRSEMNVSTLELGDSALYLCASTLLAESTDTQYFGPGTRLTVL.

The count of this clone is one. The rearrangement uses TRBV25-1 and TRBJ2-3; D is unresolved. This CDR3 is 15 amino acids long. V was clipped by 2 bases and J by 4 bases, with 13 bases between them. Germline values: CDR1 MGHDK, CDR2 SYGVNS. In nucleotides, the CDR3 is TGTGCCAGCAGTGAAACCGGTGCCCTGGCAGATACGCAGTATTTT. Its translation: CASSETGALADTQYF.

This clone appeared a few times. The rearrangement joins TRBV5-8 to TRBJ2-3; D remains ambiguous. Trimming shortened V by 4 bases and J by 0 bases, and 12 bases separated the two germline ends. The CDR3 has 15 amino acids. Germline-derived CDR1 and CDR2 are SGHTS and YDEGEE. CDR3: CASSRDLISTDTQYF. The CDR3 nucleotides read TGTGCCAGCAGCAGAGACTTGATTAGCACAGATACGCAGTATTTT.

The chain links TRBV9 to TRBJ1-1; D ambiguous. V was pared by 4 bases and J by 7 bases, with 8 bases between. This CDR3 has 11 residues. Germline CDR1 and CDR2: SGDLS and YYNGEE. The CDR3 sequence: CASSPWGEAFF. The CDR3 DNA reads TGTGCCAGCAGCCCCTGGGGTGAAGCTTTCTTT.

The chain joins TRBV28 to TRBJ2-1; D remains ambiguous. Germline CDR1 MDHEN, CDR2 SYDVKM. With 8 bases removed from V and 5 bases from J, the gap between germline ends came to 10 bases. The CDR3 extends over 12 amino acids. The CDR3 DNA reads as TGTGCCAGCGCTGGTCCCGACAATGAGCAGTTCTTC. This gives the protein CASAGPDNEQFF.

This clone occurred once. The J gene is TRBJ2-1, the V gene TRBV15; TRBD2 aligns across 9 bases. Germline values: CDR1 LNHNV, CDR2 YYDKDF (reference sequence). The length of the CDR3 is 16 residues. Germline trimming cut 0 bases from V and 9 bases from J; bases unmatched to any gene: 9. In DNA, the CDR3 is TGTGCCACCAGCAGAGATCATAGGCGGGAGGGCCTTGAGCAGTTCTTC. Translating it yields CATSRDHRREGLEQFF.

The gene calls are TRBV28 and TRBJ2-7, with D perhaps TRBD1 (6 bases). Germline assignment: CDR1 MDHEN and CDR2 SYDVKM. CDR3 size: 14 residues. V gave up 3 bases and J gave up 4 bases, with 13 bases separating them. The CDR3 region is CASSFDRLRYEQYF. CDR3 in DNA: TGTGCCAGCAGTTTTGACAGGTTAAGGTACGAGCAGTACTTC.

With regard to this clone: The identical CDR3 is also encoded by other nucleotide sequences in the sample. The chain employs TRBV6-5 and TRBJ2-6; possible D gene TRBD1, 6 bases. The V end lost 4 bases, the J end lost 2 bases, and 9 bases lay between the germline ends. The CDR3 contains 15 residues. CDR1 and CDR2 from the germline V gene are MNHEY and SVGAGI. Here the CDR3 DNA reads TGTGCCAGCAGTTCCCAGGGGACTGGGGCCAACGTCCTGACTTTC. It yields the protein CASSSQGTGANVLTF.